This passage covers 28 T cell receptor beta chains from one sample sequenced in a study of STAT5B mutations in CD4+ large granular lymphocyte leukemia. Sequencing was performed with immunoSEQ multiplex PCR; in TCRdb, only in-frame clones are kept and a portion is missing. The sample consists of approximately 21,000 clones, 60% to 85% of them appearing once. The sample comprised CD4+ T cells from blood buffy coats. The source is a human donor in good health.

The rearrangement joins TRBV9 to TRBJ2-7, with D unresolved. This CDR3 spans 12 amino acids. Germline lookup yields CDR1 SGDLS and CDR2 YYNGEE. V lost 0 bases, J lost 6 bases, and 7 bases lay in between. This chain's CDR3 is CASSVGTSEQYF. For the CDR3, the DNA is TGTGCCAGCAGCGTAGGGACGAGCGAGCAGTACTTC.

The V gene is TRBV30, the J gene TRBJ2-5; possibly TRBD1 for D (6 bases). The CDR3 has 16 residues. The V end was cut by 5 bases, the J end by 3 bases, with 22 bases between. Germline assignment: CDR1 GTSNPN and CDR2 SVGIG (reference sequence). The DNA for the CDR3 is TGTGCCTGGTCGGTTGACAGGAGATCCCTCGAAGAGACCCAGTACTTC. This gives the protein CAWSVDRRSLEETQYF.

This clone was observed a handful of times. V and J are TRBV6-6 and TRBJ1-5; no firm D call. Germline CDR1 and CDR2: MNHNY and SVGAGI (reference sequence). V was shortened by 8 bases and J by 0 bases, with 17 bases between the two germline ends. The CDR3 length is 16 residues. CDR3 sequence: CASVAQFGTSNQPQHF. Written as DNA, the CDR3 is TGTGCCAGCGTCGCGCAGTTCGGTACTAGCAATCAGCCCCAGCATTTT.

V usage is TRBV9 and J usage is TRBJ2-7; D might be TRBD1 or TRBD2, each matching 5 bases. Germline V gives CDR1 SGDLS, CDR2 YYNGEE. Trimming removed 3 bases at V and 3 bases at J, with 19 bases between. The CDR3 is 16 amino acids. The CDR3 bases are TGTGCCAGCAGCGCATCCGGGACGGCAGCTGTCTACGAGCAGTACTTC. This gives the protein CASSASGTAAVYEQYF. The variable domain in full, with the rest retrieved from reference TRBV9 and TRBJ2-7, is DSGVTQTPKHLITATGQRVTLRCSPRSGDLSVYWYQQSLDQGLQFLIQYYNGEERAKGNILERFSAQQFPDLHSELNLSSLELGDSALYFCASSASGTAAVYEQYFGPGTRLTVT.

This clone has a handful of counts. The chain has TRBV27 and TRBJ1-5; a possible D gene is TRBD1 (5 bases). This CDR3 region has 15 residues. Trimming took off 3 bases at V and 0 bases at J, with 9 bases between the two ends. CDR1 is MNHEY and CDR2 is SMNVEV in the germline V gene (reference sequence). The CDR3 here is CASSFLRDSNQPQHF. For the CDR3, the DNA is TGTGCCAGCAGTTTCCTCAGGGATAGCAATCAGCCCCAGCATTTT.

This chain uses TRBV28 with TRBJ2-1; TRBD2 agrees at 12 bases. CDR1 is MDHEN, CDR2 SYDVKM, per germline. The trim removed 2 bases at V and 5 bases at J, leaving 7 bases unmatched. This CDR3 is built from 17 residues. CDR3 residues: CASSLIVLAGGNNEQFF. The CDR3 DNA reads TGTGCCAGCAGTTTAATTGTTCTAGCGGGAGGGAACAATGAGCAGTTCTTC. Using reference TRBV28 and TRBJ2-1 for the parts outside the CDR3, the full variable domain is DVKVTQSSRYLVKRTGEKVFLECVQDMDHENMFWYRQDPGLGLRLIYFSYDVKMKEKGDIPEGYSVSREKKERFSLILESASTNQTSMYLCASSLIVLAGGNNEQFFGPGTRLTVL.

The CDR3 DNA reads TGTGCCAGCAGCTCTGGGGAGATCTACAATGAGCAGTTCTTC. Encoded protein: CASSSGEIYNEQFF. The J gene is TRBJ2-1, the V gene TRBV7-2; tentative D call: TRBD2 (5 bases). V was pared by 4 bases and J by 3 bases, with 10 bases between. Germline V CDR1 and CDR2: SGHTA, FQGNSA. The CDR3 runs 14 residues.

The chain carries TRBV6-1 and TRBJ2-7, with 7 bases lining up with TRBD2. The germline V gene has CDR1 MNHNS and CDR2 SASEGT. The CDR3 sequence is 14 residues long. Trimming cost V 6 bases and J 4 bases; bases outside gene matches: 9. CDR3 nucleotides: TGTGCCAGCAGCCTCCTAGCGGAAGGTTACGAGCAGTACTTC. Protein sequence: CASSLLAEGYEQYF.

The chain employs TRBV5-6 and TRBJ2-7, with 8 bases lining up with TRBD2. V shed 0 bases and J 5 bases; nucleotides not matched to a gene: 10. The germline V gene encodes CDR1 SGHDT and CDR2 YYEEEE. The CDR3 has 16 amino acids. In DNA form, the CDR3 reads TGTGCCAGCAGCTTGGAGTCGGGAGGGCCGCACCACGAGCAGTACTTC. It specifies CASSLESGGPHHEQYF.

The rearrangement links TRBV7-3 to TRBJ2-1; TRBD2 aligns across 16 bases. CDR1 is SGHTA, CDR2 FQGTGA, per germline. CDR3 size: 17 residues. Germline trimming cut 1 base from V and 8 bases from J; bases unmatched to any gene: 5. CDR3 sequence reads: CASSLMGLAGGLDEQFF. The CDR3 nucleotides read TGTGCCAGCAGCTTAATGGGACTAGCGGGAGGGTTGGATGAGCAGTTCTTC.

The genes are TRBV18 and TRBJ1-4; 8 bases fit TRBD1. J lost 8 bases, V lost 4 bases, and 15 bases had no gene match. Per germline, CDR1 KGHSH and CDR2 LQKENI. The length of the CDR3 is 17 residues. The CDR3: CASSRTTLTGVGEKLFF. CDR3 bases: TGTGCCAGCTCACGAACCACCCTGACAGGGGTAGGCGAAAAACTGTTTTTT. The full variable domain, in which reference TRBV18 and TRBJ1-4 provide the parts outside the CDR3, is NAGVMQNPRHLVRRRGQEARLRCSPMKGHSHVYWYRQLPEEGLKFMVYLQKENIIDESGMPKERFSAEFPKEGPSILRIQQVVRGDSAAYFCASSRTTLTGVGEKLFFGSGTQLSVL.

The chain employs TRBV28 and TRBJ2-3; a possible D gene is TRBD1 (6 bases). Trimming left V 7 bases short and J 1 base short, with 21 bases between. This CDR3 contains 17 residues. CDR1 and CDR2 from the germline V gene are MDHEN and SYDVKM. CDR3 coding DNA: TGTGCCAGCATCCGAGGGGGTGAGTTCTGGGGCACAGATACGCAGTATTTT. As protein: CASIRGGEFWGTDTQYF.

The chain links TRBV28 to TRBJ1-5, with D possibly being TRBD1 (6 bases). This CDR3 comprises 16 residues. Per the germline V gene, CDR1 is MDHEN and CDR2 is SYDVKM. Trimming stripped 6 bases from V and 2 bases from J, with 17 bases between. The CDR3 region is CASSARGWKGNQPQHF. The CDR3 bases are TGTGCCAGCAGCGCGAGGGGGTGGAAGGGCAATCAGCCCCAGCATTTT.

The chain recombines TRBV5-4 with TRBJ1-1; D gene unclear. The germline V and J ends were trimmed by 0 bases and 2 bases, with 8 bases remaining between them. CDR1 and CDR2 (germline): SGHNT, YYREEE (reference sequence). The CDR3 sequence is 14 residues long. CDR3 sequence: CASSLGGFNTEAFF. The CDR3 region has the DNA TGTGCCAGCAGCTTGGGAGGATTTAACACTGAAGCTTTCTTT.

The V gene is TRBV7-3, the J gene TRBJ2-1; unclear D gene. The CDR3 is 15 amino acids. V shed 5 bases and J shed 4 bases, with 15 bases lying between them. Germline CDR1 reads SGHTA; CDR2 reads FQGTGA. In DNA form, the CDR3 reads TGTGCCAGCAGCCCCACTGGCGGAGCATACAATGAGCAGTTCTTC. Protein product: CASSPTGGAYNEQFF. Full variable domain (rest looked up from reference TRBV7-3 and TRBJ2-1): GAGVSQTPSNKVTEKGKYVELRCDPISGHTALYWYRQSLGQGPEFLIYFQGTGAADDSGLPNDRFFAVRPEGSVSTLKIQRTERGDSAVYLCASSPTGGAYNEQFFGPGTRLTVL.

The chain uses TRBV4-1 and TRBJ2-7; 7 bases agree with TRBD1. CDR1 MGHRA and CDR2 YSYEKL come from the germline V gene. This CDR3 region has 15 residues. The V segment lost 5 bases and the J segment 0 bases; nucleotides outside the gene matches: 7. The CDR3 nucleotides read TGCGCCAGCAGCGGGGACAGTACGAGCTCCTACGAGCAGTACTTC. It codes for CASSGDSTSSYEQYF.

This sequence joins TRBV7-2 and TRBJ2-1; D perhaps matches TRBD1 (6 bases). This CDR3 contains 14 residues. Germline CDR1 and CDR2: SGHTA and FQGNSA. V was cut by 4 bases and J by 9 bases, with 16 bases left in between. CDR3: CASSSQGFRGEQFF. CDR3 coding DNA: TGTGCCAGCAGCTCCCAGGGGTTTAGGGGTGAGCAGTTCTTC.

The chain links TRBV6-4 to TRBJ1-1; possibly TRBD1 for D (5 bases). Trimming removed 0 bases at V and 5 bases at J, with 7 bases between. Per germline, CDR1 MRHNA and CDR2 SNTAGT. The CDR3 loop spans 13 amino acids. The CDR3 bases are TGTGCCAGCAGTGACTCGTGGGGGACTGAAGCTTTCTTT. Residues: CASSDSWGTEAFF.

The rearrangement links TRBV7-2 to TRBJ2-6; D is unclear. Germline-derived CDR1 and CDR2 are SGHTA and FQGNSA. The CDR3 has 17 residues. V lost 6 bases and J 0 bases, leaving 15 bases between the germline ends. CDR3 protein: CASSLQRLNSGANVLTF. In nucleotides, the CDR3 is TGTGCCAGCAGTCTCCAGAGGCTAAACTCTGGGGCCAACGTCCTGACTTTC.

This sequence joins TRBV25-1 and TRBJ2-1; 9 nucleotides agree with TRBD2. The CDR3 has 13 residues. The germline V gene encodes CDR1 MGHDK and CDR2 SYGVNS. V trimming: 5 bases; J trimming: 9 bases; junction bases outside the gene matches: 5. CDR3 protein: CASSFGGRGEQFF. The CDR3 DNA reads as TGTGCCAGCAGTTTTGGCGGGAGGGGTGAGCAGTTCTTC.

This sequence joins TRBV28 and TRBJ2-5; 7 bases are shared with TRBD1. Germline values: CDR1 MDHEN, CDR2 SYDVKM. CDR3 length equals 13 residues. V was pared by 8 bases and J by 1 base, with 4 bases of the junction left unmatched. CDR3 protein: CASYGQAQETQYF. CDR3 bases: TGTGCCAGCTACGGACAGGCCCAAGAGACCCAGTACTTC.

This rearrangement joins TRBV7-9 to TRBJ2-2, with 9 bases that match TRBD1. The ends lost 2 bases at V and 2 bases at J; junction bases unmatched: 6. Germline CDR1 and CDR2: SEHNR and FQNEAQ (reference sequence). This CDR3 is built from 17 residues. The CDR3 DNA is TGTGCCAGCAGCTTACTGGGACAGGGTATCAACACCGGGGAGCTGTTTTTT. Amino acid sequence: CASSLLGQGINTGELFF.

The chain employs TRBV27 and TRBJ2-5; the match to TRBD1 covers 10 bases. Losses at the gene ends were 4 bases for V and 11 bases for J; bases not matched to a gene: 10. This CDR3 is built from 14 residues. From germline, CDR1 is MNHEY and CDR2 SMNVEV (reference sequence). CDR3 coding DNA: TGTGCCAGCAGTTACCGACAGGGGGCGCGGGAGCAGTACTTC. Encoded protein: CASSYRQGAREQYF.

The V and J genes are TRBV5-1 and TRBJ2-1; 9 bases are shared with TRBD2. CDR1 SGHRS and CDR2 YFSETQ come from the germline V gene. This CDR3 region has 13 residues. V dropped 7 bases and J dropped 4; count of bases not matched to a gene: 3. In DNA, the CDR3 is TGCGCCAGCGGACTAGCGACATACAATGAGCAGTTCTTC. Translated, it gives CASGLATYNEQFF.

This sequence joins TRBV6-5 and TRBJ1-6; D is possibly TRBD1 (5 bases). Germline CDR1 and CDR2: MNHEY and SVGAGI. V gave up 4 bases and J gave up 10 bases, with 17 bases separating them. The CDR3 consists of 15 residues. The CDR3 spells CASSSLLSGNSPLHF. The CDR3 DNA is TGTGCCAGCAGTTCCCTTTTGTCAGGGAACTCACCCCTCCACTTT.

The V call is TRBV5-6, the J call TRBJ2-5; possibly TRBD2 for D (5 bases). Trimming took off 3 bases at V and 1 base at J, with 16 bases between the two ends. The germline CDR1 and CDR2 sequences are SGHDT and YYEEEE. The CDR3 is made up of 16 amino acids. The CDR3 is CASSSGLHLIQETQYF. CDR3 DNA: TGTGCCAGCAGCTCCGGACTCCACCTTATCCAAGAGACCCAGTACTTC.

CDR3 loop: CASSFPSLAGSTDTQYF. The CDR3 DNA reads TGTGCCAGCAGTTTCCCCTCACTAGCGGGGAGCACAGATACGCAGTATTTT. The rearrangement uses TRBV27 and TRBJ2-3; 10 bases line up with TRBD2. Germline values: CDR1 MNHEY, CDR2 SMNVEV (reference sequence). Trimming at V came to 3 bases and at J to 0 bases, leaving 6 bases not matched to a gene. This CDR3 region has 17 residues.

The chain employs TRBV30 and TRBJ2-7; D unclear. The V and J ends lost 1 base and 0 bases respectively, with 19 bases between them. The germline V gene encodes CDR1 GTSNPN and CDR2 SVGIG (reference sequence). This CDR3 comprises 17 residues. The CDR3 DNA follows: TGTGCCTGGAGTGATACTACCGGCCTTGGCAGCTCCTACGAGCAGTACTTC. Its protein product is CAWSDTTGLGSSYEQYF. The full variable domain, in which reference TRBV30 and TRBJ2-7 provide the parts outside the CDR3, is SQTIHQWPATLVQPVGSPLSLECTVEGTSNPNLYWYRQAAGRGLQLLFYSVGIGQISSEVPQNLSASRPQDRQFILSSKKLLLSDSGFYLCAWSDTTGLGSSYEQYFGPGTRLTVT.